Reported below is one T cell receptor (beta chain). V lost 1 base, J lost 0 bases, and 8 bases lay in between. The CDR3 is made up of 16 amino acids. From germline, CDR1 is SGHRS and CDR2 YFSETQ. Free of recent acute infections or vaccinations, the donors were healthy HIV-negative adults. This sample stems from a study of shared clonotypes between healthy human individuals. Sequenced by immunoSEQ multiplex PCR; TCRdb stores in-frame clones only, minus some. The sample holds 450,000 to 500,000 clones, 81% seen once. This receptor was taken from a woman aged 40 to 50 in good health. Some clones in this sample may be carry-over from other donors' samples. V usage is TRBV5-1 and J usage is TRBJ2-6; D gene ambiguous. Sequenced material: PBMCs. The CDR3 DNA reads TGCGCCAGCAGCTTGACGGCATCCTCTGGGGCCAACGTCCTGACTTTC. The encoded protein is CASSLTASSGANVLTF.